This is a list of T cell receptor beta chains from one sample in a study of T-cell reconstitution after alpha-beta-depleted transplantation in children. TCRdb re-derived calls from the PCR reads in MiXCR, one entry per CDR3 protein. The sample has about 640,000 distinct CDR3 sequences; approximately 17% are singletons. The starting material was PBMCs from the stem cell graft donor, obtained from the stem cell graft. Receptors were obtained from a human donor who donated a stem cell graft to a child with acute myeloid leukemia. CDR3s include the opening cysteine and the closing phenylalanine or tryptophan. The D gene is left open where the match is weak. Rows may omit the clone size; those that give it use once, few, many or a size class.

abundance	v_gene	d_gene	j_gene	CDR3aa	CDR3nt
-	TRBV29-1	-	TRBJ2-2	CSVEMPNTGELFF	TGCAGCGTTGAGATGCCAAACACCGGGGAGCTGTTTTTT
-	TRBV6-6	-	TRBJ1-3	CASSYRGNTIYF	TGTGCCAGCAGTTACAGAGGAAACACCATATATTTT
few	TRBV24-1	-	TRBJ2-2	CATSVTGNTGELFF	TGTGCCACCAGTGTGACAGGGAACACCGGGGAGCTGTTTTTT
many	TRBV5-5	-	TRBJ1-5	CASSSDRDQPQHF	TGTGCCAGCAGCTCCGACAGAGATCAGCCCCAGCATTTT
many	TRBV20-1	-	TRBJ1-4	CSAGLKGRRLEKLFF	TGCAGTGCCGGCCTAAAGGGAAGGCGCCTTGAAAAACTGTTTTTT
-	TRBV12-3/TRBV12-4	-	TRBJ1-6	CASSFGGSLGNSPLHF	TGTGCCAGCAGTTTCGGTGGGAGCCTGGGGAATTCACCCCTCCACTTT
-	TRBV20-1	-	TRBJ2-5	CSAEGGGVRETQYF	TGCAGTGCTGAGGGGGGCGGGGTACGAGAGACCCAGTACTTC
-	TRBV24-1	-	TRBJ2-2	CATTGQLFF	TGTGCCACCACCGGGCAGCTGTTTTTT
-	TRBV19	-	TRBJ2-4	CASSEIGNIQYF	TGTGCCAGTAGTGAAATTGGAAACATTCAGTACTTC
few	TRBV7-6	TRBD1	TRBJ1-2	CASSPGRGRGGYTF	TGTGCCAGCAGCCCCGGGAGGGGGCGCGGTGGCTACACCTTC
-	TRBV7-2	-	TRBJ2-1	CASSLATPISYNEQFF	TGTGCCAGCAGCTTAGCAACACCTATCTCCTACAATGAGCAGTTCTTC